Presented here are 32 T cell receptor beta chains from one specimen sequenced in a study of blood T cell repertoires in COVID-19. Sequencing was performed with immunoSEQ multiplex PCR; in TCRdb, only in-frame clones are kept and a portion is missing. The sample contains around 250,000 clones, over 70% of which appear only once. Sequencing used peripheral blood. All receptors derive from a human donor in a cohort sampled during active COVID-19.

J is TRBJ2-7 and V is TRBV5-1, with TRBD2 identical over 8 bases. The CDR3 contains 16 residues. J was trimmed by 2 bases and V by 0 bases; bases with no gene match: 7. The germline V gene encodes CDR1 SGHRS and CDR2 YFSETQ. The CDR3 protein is CASSLVAGGLTYEQYF. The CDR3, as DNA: TGCGCCAGCAGCTTGGTGGCGGGGGGCCTTACCTACGAGCAGTACTTC.

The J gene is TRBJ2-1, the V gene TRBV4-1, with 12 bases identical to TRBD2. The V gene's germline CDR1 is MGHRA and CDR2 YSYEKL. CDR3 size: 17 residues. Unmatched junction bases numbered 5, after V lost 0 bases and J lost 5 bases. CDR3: CASSQELAGGLHNEQFF. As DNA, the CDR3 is TGCGCCAGCAGCCAAGAACTAGCGGGAGGACTCCACAATGAGCAGTTCTTC.

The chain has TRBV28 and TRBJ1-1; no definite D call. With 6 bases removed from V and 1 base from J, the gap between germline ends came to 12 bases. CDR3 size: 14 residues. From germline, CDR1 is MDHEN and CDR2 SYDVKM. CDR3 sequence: CASSPPLANTEAFF. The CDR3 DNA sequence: TGTGCCAGCAGCCCTCCTCTAGCGAACACTGAAGCTTTCTTT.

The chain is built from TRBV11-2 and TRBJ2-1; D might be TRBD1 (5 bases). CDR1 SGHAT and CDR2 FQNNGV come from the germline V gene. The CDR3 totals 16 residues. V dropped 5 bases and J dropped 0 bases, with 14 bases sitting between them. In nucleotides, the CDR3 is TGTGCCAGCAGCCCAGATCCAGGGATCTCCTACAATGAGCAGTTCTTC. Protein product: CASSPDPGISYNEQFF. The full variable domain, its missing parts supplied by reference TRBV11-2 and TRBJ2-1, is EAGVAQSPRYKIIEKRQSVAFWCNPISGHATLYWYQQILGQGPKLLIQFQNNGVVDDSQLPKDRFSAERLKGVDSTLKIQPAKLEDSAVYLCASSPDPGISYNEQFFGPGTRLTVL.

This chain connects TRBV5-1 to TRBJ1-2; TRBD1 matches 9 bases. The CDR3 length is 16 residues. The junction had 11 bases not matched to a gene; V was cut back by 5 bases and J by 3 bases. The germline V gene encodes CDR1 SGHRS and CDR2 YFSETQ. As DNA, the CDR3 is TGCGCCAGCAGGGCCACTACAGGGGGCTGGGACTATGGCTACACCTTC. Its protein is CASRATTGGWDYGYTF.

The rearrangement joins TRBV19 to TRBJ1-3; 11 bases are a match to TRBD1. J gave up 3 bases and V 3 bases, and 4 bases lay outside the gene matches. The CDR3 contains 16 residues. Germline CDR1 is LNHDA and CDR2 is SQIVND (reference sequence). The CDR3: CASSMDRGQGGNTIYF. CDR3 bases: TGTGCCAGTAGTATGGACAGGGGGCAAGGTGGAAACACCATATATTTT.

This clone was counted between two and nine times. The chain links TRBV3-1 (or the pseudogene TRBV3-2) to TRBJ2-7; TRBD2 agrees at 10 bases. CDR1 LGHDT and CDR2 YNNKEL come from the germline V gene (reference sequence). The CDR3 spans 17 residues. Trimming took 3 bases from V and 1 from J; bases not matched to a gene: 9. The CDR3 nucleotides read TGTGCCAGCAGCCACCCCCCGGGACTAGCGTTATCCTACGAGCAGTACTTC. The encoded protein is CASSHPPGLALSYEQYF.

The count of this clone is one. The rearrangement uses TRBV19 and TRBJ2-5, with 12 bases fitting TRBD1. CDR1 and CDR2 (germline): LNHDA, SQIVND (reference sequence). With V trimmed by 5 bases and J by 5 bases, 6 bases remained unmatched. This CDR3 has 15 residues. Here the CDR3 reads CASSPLGQGAETQYF. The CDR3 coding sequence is TGTGCCAGTAGTCCCCTGGGACAGGGGGCTGAGACCCAGTACTTC.

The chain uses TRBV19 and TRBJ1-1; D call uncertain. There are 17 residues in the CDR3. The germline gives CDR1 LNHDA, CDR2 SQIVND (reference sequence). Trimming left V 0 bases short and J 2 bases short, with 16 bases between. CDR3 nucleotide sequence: TGTGCCAGTAGTATAGATAGTTTCCGAATTTATAACACTGAAGCTTTCTTT. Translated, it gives CASSIDSFRIYNTEAFF.

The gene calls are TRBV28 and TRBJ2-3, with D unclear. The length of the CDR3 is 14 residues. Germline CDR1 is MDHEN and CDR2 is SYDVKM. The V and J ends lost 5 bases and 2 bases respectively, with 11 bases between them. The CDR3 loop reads CASSVDQATDTQYF. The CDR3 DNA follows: TGTGCCAGCAGTGTTGATCAAGCCACAGATACGCAGTATTTT.

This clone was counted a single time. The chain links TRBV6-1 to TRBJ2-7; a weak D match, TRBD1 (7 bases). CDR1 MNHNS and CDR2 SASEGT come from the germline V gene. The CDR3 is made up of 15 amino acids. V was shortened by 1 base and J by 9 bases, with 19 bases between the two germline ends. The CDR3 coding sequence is TGTGCCAGCAGTGAAGGTTCCAGGGGGGTAACCCTGCAGTACTTC. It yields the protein CASSEGSRGVTLQYF.

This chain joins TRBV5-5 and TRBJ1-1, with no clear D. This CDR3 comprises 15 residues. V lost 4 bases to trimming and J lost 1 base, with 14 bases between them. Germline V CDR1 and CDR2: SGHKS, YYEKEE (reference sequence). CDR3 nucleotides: TGTGCCAGCAGCCCTGCCCGAGTAACGAACACTGAAGCTTTCTTT. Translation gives CASSPARVTNTEAFF.

The CDR3 bases are TGCAGCGTTGCGCCCACCGGAGGGAACACTGAAGCTTTCTTT. Amino acids: CSVAPTGGNTEAFF. V gene TRBV29-1 combines with J gene TRBJ1-1; the D is unclear. CDR1 and CDR2 (germline): SQVTM, ANQGSEA. Trimming stripped 4 bases from V and 1 base from J, with 13 bases between. This CDR3 is built from 14 residues.

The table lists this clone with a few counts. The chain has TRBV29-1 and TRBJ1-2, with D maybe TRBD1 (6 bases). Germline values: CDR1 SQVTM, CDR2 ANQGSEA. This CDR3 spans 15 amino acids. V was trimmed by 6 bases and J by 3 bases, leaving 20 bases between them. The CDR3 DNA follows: TGCAGCGTACCGGCCCAATCAGGGGATTACTATGGCTACACCTTC. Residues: CSVPAQSGDYYGYTF.

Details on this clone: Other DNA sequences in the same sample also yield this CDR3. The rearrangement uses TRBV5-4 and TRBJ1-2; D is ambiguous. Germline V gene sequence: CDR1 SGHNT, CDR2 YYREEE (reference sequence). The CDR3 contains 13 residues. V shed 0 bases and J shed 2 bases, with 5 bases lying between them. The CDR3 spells CASSLDSNYGYTF. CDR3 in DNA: TGTGCCAGCAGCTTGGACAGCAACTATGGCTACACCTTC.

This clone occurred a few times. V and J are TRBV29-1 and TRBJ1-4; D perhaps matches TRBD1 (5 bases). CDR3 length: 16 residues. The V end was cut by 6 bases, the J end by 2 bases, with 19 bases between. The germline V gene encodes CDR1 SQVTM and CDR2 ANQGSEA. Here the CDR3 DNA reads TGCAGCGTAGACGCTCAGGGTGCGGGGACTAATGAAAAACTGTTTTTT. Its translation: CSVDAQGAGTNEKLFF.

The CDR3: CASSTYENNEQFF. The CDR3 DNA reads as TGTGCCAGCAGCACGTACGAGAACAATGAGCAGTTCTTC. The chain links TRBV7-2 to TRBJ2-1; D call uncertain. Germline CDR1 and CDR2: SGHTA and FQGNSA. The CDR3 runs 13 residues. V dropped 5 bases and J dropped 5 bases, with 10 bases sitting between them.

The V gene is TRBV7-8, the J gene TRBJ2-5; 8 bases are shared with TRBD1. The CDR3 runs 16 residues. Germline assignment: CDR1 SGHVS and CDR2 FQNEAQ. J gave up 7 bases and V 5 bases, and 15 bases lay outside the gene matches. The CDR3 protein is CASSGAGTGAWATQYF. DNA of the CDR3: TGTGCCAGCAGCGGTGCCGGGACAGGAGCTTGGGCGACCCAGTACTTC.

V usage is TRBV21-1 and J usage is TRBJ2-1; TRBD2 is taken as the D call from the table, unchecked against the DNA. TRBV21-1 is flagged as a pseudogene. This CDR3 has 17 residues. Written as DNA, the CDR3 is TGTGCCAGCAGCCCAAGGAGAGGCGCGGGAGTTGGCAATGAGCAGTTCTTC. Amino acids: CASSPRRGAGVGNEQFF.

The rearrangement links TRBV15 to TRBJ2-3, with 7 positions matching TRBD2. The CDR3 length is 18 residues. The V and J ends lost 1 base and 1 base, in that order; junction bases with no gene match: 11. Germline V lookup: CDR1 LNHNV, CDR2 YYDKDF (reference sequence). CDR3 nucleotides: TGTGCCACCAGCAGAGGGGCGGGGAGGGCTTTGGGCACAGATACGCAGTATTTT. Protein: CATSRGAGRALGTDTQYF.

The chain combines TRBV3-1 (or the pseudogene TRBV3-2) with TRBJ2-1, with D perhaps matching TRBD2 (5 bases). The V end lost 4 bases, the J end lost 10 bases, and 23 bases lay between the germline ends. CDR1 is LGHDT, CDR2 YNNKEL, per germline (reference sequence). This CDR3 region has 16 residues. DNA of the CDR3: TGTGCCAGCAGCCTGGTGACGGGAAAGTTGCGATGGGAGCAGTTCTTC. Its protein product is CASSLVTGKLRWEQFF.

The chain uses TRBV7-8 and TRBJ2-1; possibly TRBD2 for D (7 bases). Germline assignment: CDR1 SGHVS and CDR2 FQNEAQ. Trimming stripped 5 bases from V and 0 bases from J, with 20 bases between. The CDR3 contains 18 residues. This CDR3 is CASSGGAGYISSYNEQFF. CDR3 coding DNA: TGTGCCAGCAGCGGGGGGGCGGGATATATTAGCTCCTACAATGAGCAGTTCTTC.

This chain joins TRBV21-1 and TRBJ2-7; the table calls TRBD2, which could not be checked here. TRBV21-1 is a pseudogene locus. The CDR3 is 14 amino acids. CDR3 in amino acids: CASSLEEDSYEQYF. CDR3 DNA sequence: TGTGCCAGCAGCCTTGAGGAAGACTCCTACGAGCAGTACTTC.

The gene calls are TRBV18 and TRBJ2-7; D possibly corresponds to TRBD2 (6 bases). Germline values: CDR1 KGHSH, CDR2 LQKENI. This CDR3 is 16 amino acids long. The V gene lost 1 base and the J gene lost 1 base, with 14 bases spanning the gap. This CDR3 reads CASSPQKLASSYEQYF. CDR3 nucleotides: TGTGCCAGCTCACCACAGAAACTAGCTAGTTCCTACGAGCAGTACTTC.

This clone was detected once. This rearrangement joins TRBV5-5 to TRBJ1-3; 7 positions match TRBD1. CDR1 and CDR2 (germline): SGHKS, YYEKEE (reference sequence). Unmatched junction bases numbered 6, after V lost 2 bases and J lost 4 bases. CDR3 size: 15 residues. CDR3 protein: CASSFSGDSGNTIYF. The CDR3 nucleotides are TGTGCCAGCAGCTTTAGTGGGGACAGCGGAAACACCATATATTTT.

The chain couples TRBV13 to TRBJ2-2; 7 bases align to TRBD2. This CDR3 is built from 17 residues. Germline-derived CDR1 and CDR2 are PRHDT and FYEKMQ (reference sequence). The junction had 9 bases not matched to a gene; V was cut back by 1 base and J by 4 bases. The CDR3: CASSLAGGLSGTGELFF. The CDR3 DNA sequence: TGTGCCAGCAGCTTAGCGGGAGGCCTTTCGGGCACCGGGGAGCTGTTTTTT. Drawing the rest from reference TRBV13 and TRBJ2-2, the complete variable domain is AAGVIQSPRHLIKEKRETATLKCYPIPRHDTVYWYQQGPGQDPQFLISFYEKMQSDKGSIPDRFSAQQFSDYHSELNMSSLELGDSALYFCASSLAGGLSGTGELFFGEGSRLTVL.

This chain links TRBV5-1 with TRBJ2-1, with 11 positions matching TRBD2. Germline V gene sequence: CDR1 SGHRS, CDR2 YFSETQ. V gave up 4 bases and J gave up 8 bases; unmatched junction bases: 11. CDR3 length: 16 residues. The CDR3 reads CASSLLAGGPGDEQFF. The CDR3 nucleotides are TGCGCCAGCAGCCTGTTAGCGGGGGGGCCTGGAGATGAGCAGTTCTTC. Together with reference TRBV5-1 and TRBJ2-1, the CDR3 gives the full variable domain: KAGVTQTPRYLIKTRGQQVTLSCSPISGHRSVSWYQQTPGQGLQFLFEYFSETQRNKGNFPGRFSGRQFSNSRSEMNVSTLELGDSALYLCASSLLAGGPGDEQFFGPGTRLTVL.

CDR3 nucleotide sequence: TGCGCCAGCAGCCGCGCGGGGGACACCGGGGAGCTGTTTTTT. This sequence encodes CASSRAGDTGELFF. The chain links TRBV5-1 to TRBJ2-2; TRBD2 matches at 7 bases. This CDR3 comprises 14 residues. J lost 3 bases, V lost 4 bases, and 3 bases had no gene match. Germline V gene data show CDR1 as SGHRS and CDR2 as YFSETQ.

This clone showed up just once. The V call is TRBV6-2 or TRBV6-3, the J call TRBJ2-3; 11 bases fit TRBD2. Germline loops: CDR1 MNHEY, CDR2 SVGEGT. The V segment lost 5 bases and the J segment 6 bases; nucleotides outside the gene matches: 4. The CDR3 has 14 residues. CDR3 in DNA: TGTGCCAGCAGTCGACTAGCGGGGTATGATACGCAGTATTTT. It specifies CASSRLAGYDTQYF.

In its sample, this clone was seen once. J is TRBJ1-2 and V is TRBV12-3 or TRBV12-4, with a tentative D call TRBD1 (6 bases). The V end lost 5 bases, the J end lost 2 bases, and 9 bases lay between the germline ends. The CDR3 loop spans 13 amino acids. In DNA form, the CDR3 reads TGTGCCAGCAGTCCCGACAGGAACTATGGCTACACCTTC. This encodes CASSPDRNYGYTF.

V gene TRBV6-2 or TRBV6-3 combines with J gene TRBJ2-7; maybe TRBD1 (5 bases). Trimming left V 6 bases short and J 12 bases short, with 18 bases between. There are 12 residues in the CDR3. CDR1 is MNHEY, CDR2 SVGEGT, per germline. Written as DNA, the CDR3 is TGTGCCAGCAGCCAAGACCACAGGTCCCCGTACTTC. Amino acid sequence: CASSQDHRSPYF.

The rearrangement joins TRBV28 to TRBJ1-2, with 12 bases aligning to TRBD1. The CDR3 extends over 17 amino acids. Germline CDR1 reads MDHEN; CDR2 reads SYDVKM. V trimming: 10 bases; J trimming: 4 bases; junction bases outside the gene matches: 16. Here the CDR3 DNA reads TGTGCCACCAAAGGACCCGGGACAGGGGGCTATGGCTATGGCTACACCTTC. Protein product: CATKGPGTGGYGYGYTF.